Below are 23 T cell receptor beta chains sequenced from a single sample in a study of T-cell memory formation after mild COVID-19. Each CDR3 protein is one row after TCRdb ran MiXCR on the 5' RACE reads. The table lists about 440,000 distinct CDR3 sequences, 15% to 25% of them singletons. Sample: PBMCs or a T cell subset sorted from them (not recorded which). These receptors were taken from an adult woman who had mild COVID-19 (a few samples of this study predate the infection). Cell type and time point are not known.

This clonotype was counted between two and nine times. This rearrangement joins TRBV7-6 to TRBJ2-3; D is possibly TRBD1 (6 bases). Trimming left V 8 bases short and J 7 bases short, with 19 bases between. Germline CDR1 SGHVS, CDR2 FNYEAQ. This CDR3 region has 14 residues. The chain's CDR3 is CASGSIGGRNTQYF. For the CDR3, the DNA is TGTGCCAGCGGGAGTATAGGGGGAAGAAATACGCAGTATTTT.

This clonotype has more than one count but fewer than ten. The genes are TRBV29-1 and TRBJ1-1, with D unclear. The CDR3 loop spans 11 amino acids. V lost 1 base, J lost 6 bases, and 6 bases lay in between. Germline V gives CDR1 SQVTM, CDR2 ANQGSEA. Here the CDR3 DNA reads TGCAGCGTTGAAGCCCCAGCTGAAGCTTTCTTT. Its protein product is CSVEAPAEAFF.

This clonotype was picked up a small number of times. The chain has TRBV24-1 and TRBJ2-1, with 11 bases identical to TRBD2. This CDR3 spans 16 amino acids. V lost 3 bases, J lost 8 bases, and 8 bases stayed unmatched. CDR1 is KGHDR and CDR2 is SFDVKD in the germline V gene. CDR3 DNA: TGTGCCACCAGTGATGCGGCTAGCGGGGGGTTCCATGAGCAGTTCTTC. Translation gives CATSDAASGGFHEQFF.

J is TRBJ2-3 and V is TRBV25-1; D not certain. Between the trimmed V and J ends, which lost 6 bases and 6 bases, there was a span of 13 bases. The CDR3 has 13 amino acids. Germline CDR1 MGHDK, CDR2 SYGVNS. The CDR3 here is CASRAGTKDTQYF. CDR3 bases: TGTGCCAGCAGAGCTGGCACGAAGGATACGCAGTATTTT.

The table lists this clonotype with a few counts. V gene TRBV7-9 combines with J gene TRBJ1-2; D might be TRBD1 (6 bases). The V and J ends lost 3 bases and 7 bases respectively, with 21 bases between them. The length of the CDR3 is 16 residues. CDR1 SEHNR and CDR2 FQNEAQ come from the germline V gene (reference sequence). The CDR3: CASSFSLLVRGAGYTF. The CDR3 DNA follows: TGTGCCAGCAGCTTCTCCTTATTAGTCCGGGGGGCTGGCTACACCTTC.

This clonotype has only a few counts. The V gene is TRBV4-1, the J gene TRBJ2-2; either TRBD1 or TRBD2 may supply D (6 bases each). The CDR3 sequence is 15 residues long. Trimming left V 2 bases short and J 5 bases short, with 12 bases between. Looked up from germline, CDR1 is MGHRA and CDR2 is YSYEKL. CDR3 amino acids: CASSQPGGGTGELFF. The CDR3 nucleotides are TGCGCCAGCAGCCAACCAGGAGGGGGGACCGGGGAGCTGTTTTTT.

This chain uses TRBV4-2 with TRBJ2-5; D is perhaps TRBD2 (7 bases). Germline CDR1 LGHNA, CDR2 YNFKEQ. Trimming shortened V by 1 base and J by 4 bases, and 10 bases separated the two germline ends. The length of the CDR3 is 14 residues. The CDR3 sequence: CASSQGGGGETQYF. Written as DNA, the CDR3 is TGTGCCAGCAGCCAAGGAGGGGGGGGAGAGACCCAGTACTTC.

This clonotype was seen a few times. The chain joins TRBV7-2 to TRBJ2-3; D is ambiguous. Looked up from germline, CDR1 is SGHTA and CDR2 is FQGNSA. V lost 3 bases, J lost 5 bases, and 18 bases lay in between. This CDR3 spans 16 amino acids. The CDR3 DNA is TGTGCCAGCAGCTTTAGTGGAGTCGGCCCGCTAGATACGCAGTATTTT. Its protein product is CASSFSGVGPLDTQYF.

The chain carries TRBV6-4 and TRBJ2-1, with D perhaps assigned TRBD1 or TRBD2 (5 bases each). Germline V CDR1 and CDR2: MRHNA, SNTAGT. Trimming took 3 bases from V and 3 from J, leaving 15 bases between them. CDR3 length equals 16 residues. CDR3 in amino acids: CASSEGAVGGYNEQFF. The CDR3 DNA sequence: TGTGCCAGCAGTGAGGGAGCCGTTGGGGGCTACAATGAGCAGTTCTTC.

This clonotype was seen a few times. V and J are TRBV7-8 and TRBJ2-5, with TRBD2 matching over 8 bases. V shed 5 bases, J shed 3 bases, and the junction held 8 bases outside the gene matches. The CDR3 extends over 15 amino acids. The V gene's germline CDR1 is SGHVS and CDR2 FQNEAQ. The CDR3 loop is CASSPEQRGKETQYF. The DNA of the CDR3 is TGTGCCAGCAGCCCTGAGCAGCGGGGGAAAGAGACCCAGTACTTC.

CDR3 nucleotide sequence: TGTGCCACCAGCAGTGTCGGGACAGGGGGCCTAAATGAGCAGTTCTTC. Translated: CATSSVGTGGLNEQFF. The chain combines TRBV15 with TRBJ2-1; TRBD1 matches at 12 bases. This CDR3 is 16 amino acids long. Germline CDR1 and CDR2: LNHNV and YYDKDF (reference sequence). The J segment lost 7 bases and the V segment lost 3 bases, leaving 7 bases of the junction unmatched.

This clonotype was seen a few times. V is TRBV7-2 and J is TRBJ2-2, with TRBD2 identical over 10 bases. Germline CDR1 and CDR2: SGHTA and FQGNSA. The V segment lost 5 bases and the J segment 5 bases; nucleotides outside the gene matches: 2. The CDR3 is made up of 14 amino acids. The CDR3, as DNA: TGTGCCAGCAGCCTACTAGCGGGAACCGGGGAGCTGTTTTTT. This encodes CASSLLAGTGELFF.

The V gene is TRBV15, the J gene TRBJ2-1; 7 nucleotides agree with TRBD2. The junction had 5 bases not matched to a gene; V was cut back by 0 bases and J by 6 bases. The germline V gene has CDR1 LNHNV and CDR2 YYDKDF (reference sequence). The CDR3 loop spans 15 amino acids. CDR3 DNA sequence: TGTGCCACCAGCAGAGAGCGGGGGACCTTCAATGAGCAGTTCTTC. Its translation is CATSRERGTFNEQFF.

This chain uses TRBV5-1 with TRBJ2-5; D gene ambiguous. The germline V gene has CDR1 SGHRS and CDR2 YFSETQ. The CDR3 sequence is 16 residues long. Trimming left V 0 bases short and J 0 bases short, with 12 bases between. CDR3 loop: CASSLGGGRNQETQYF. The CDR3 DNA sequence: TGCGCCAGCAGCTTGGGCGGCGGCCGGAACCAAGAGACCCAGTACTTC.

In its sample, this clonotype was seen a few times. The genes are TRBV3-1 and TRBJ2-7, with D possibly matching TRBD2 (5 bases). Germline V gene data show CDR1 as LGHDT and CDR2 as YNNKEL (reference sequence). Trimming shortened V by 1 base and J by 6 bases, and 19 bases separated the two germline ends. The CDR3 is 16 amino acids. CDR3 sequence: CASSQGAGMRASEQYF. In nucleotides, the CDR3 is TGTGCCAGCAGCCAAGGAGCCGGGATGAGGGCGTCCGAGCAGTACTTC.

This clonotype was seen more than once but under ten times. The V and J genes are TRBV4-3 and TRBJ2-7; 7 bases match TRBD2. Germline CDR1 and CDR2: LGHNA and YSLEER. J lost 6 bases, V lost 0 bases, and 8 bases had no gene match. The CDR3 totals 15 residues. The CDR3 sequence: CASSQDGRERGEQYF. The CDR3, as DNA: TGCGCCAGCAGCCAAGATGGGCGGGAGAGGGGCGAGCAGTACTTC.

The chain links TRBV5-1 to TRBJ1-6, with 7 bases that match TRBD1. CDR3 size: 14 residues. Germline trimming cut 2 bases from V and 10 bases from J; bases unmatched to any gene: 6. CDR1 and CDR2 from the germline V gene are SGHRS and YFSETQ. The CDR3 nucleotides are TGCGCCAGCAGCTTCGAAGGGGGCGGCTCACCCCTCCACTTT. This gives the protein CASSFEGGGSPLHF.

This clonotype was found a few times. The CDR3 spells CASSRQARNTGELFF. The CDR3 DNA sequence: TGTGCCAGCAGCCGACAGGCTAGGAACACCGGGGAGCTGTTTTTT. The rearrangement links TRBV3-1 to TRBJ2-2; a possible D gene is TRBD1 (6 bases). The length of the CDR3 is 15 residues. From germline, CDR1 is LGHDT and CDR2 YNNKEL (reference sequence). V gave up 4 bases and J gave up 1 base, with 10 bases separating them.

This clonotype appeared a few times. This sequence joins TRBV7-9 and TRBJ2-3, with 11 bases that match TRBD2. The CDR3 is made up of 16 amino acids. The V segment lost 3 bases and the J segment 6 bases; nucleotides outside the gene matches: 8. CDR1 and CDR2 (germline): SEHNR, FQNEAQ (reference sequence). The CDR3 DNA sequence: TGTGCCAGCAGCTTCCTAGCGGGGGGCTCTGGGGATACGCAGTATTTT. This gives the protein CASSFLAGGSGDTQYF.

The rearrangement joins TRBV6-6 to TRBJ2-5; TRBD1 aligns across 10 bases. Trimming at V came to 6 bases and at J to 4 bases, leaving 8 bases not matched to a gene. The CDR3 has 15 residues. Germline V CDR1 and CDR2: MNHNY, SVGAGI (reference sequence). CDR3 region: CASSSGTGVPETQYF. The CDR3 nucleotides read TGTGCCAGCAGCAGCGGGACAGGGGTACCAGAGACCCAGTACTTC.

The chain links TRBV13 to TRBJ2-1, with 9 bases fitting TRBD2. Germline lookup yields CDR1 PRHDT and CDR2 FYEKMQ (reference sequence). V trimming: 5 bases; J trimming: 8 bases; junction bases outside the gene matches: 10. This CDR3 has 15 residues. The CDR3 protein is CASSLQREEDDEQFF. The CDR3 bases are TGTGCCAGCAGCCTCCAGCGGGAGGAGGACGATGAGCAGTTCTTC.

This clonotype has just a few counts. The CDR3 sequence is CAIGEGSPYEQYF. The CDR3 coding sequence is TGTGCCATAGGAGAAGGTAGTCCCTACGAGCAGTACTTC. V gene TRBV10-3 combines with J gene TRBJ2-7; D is ambiguous. The length of the CDR3 is 13 residues. Germline V lookup: CDR1 ENHRY, CDR2 SYGVKD. V lost 9 bases and J 2 bases, leaving 14 bases between the germline ends.

This sequence joins TRBV18 and TRBJ1-1; 7 bases are shared with TRBD1. V lost 4 bases to trimming and J lost 1 base; unmatched junction nucleotides: 3. CDR3 length: 14 residues. From germline, CDR1 is KGHSH and CDR2 LQKENI. The CDR3 DNA is TGTGCCAGCTCACGGGGACAGACGAACACTGAAGCTTTCTTT. It yields the protein CASSRGQTNTEAFF.